This TCR beta chain was obtained from a study of siplizumab effects on memory and regulatory T cells. General study findings and limits: Proliferating Tregs from siplizumab cultures lacked functional confirmation of suppression. The apparent diversity of naive T cells exceeded that of memory cells, and naive T cells seemed to make a major contribution to the alloresponse.

Only in-frame clones appear in the TCRdb table, and some are missing; sequencing was by immunoSEQ multiplex PCR. The data show some 62,000 clones, 75% to 90% seen once. For this clone: Its antigen is unknown.

Trimming shortened V by 7 bases and J by 0 bases, and 19 bases separated the two germline ends. CDR1 and CDR2 from the germline V gene are SNHLY and FYNNEI. This CDR3 is 16 amino acids long. V is TRBV2 and J is TRBJ2-7, with a tentative D call TRBD2 (6 bases). Sequencing was performed on memory CD4+ T cells sorted from blood. This TCR came from a human donor in good health. CDR3 in amino acids: CASKGQTAGSSYEQYF. The DNA of the CDR3 is TGTGCCAGCAAAGGGCAAACGGCGGGAAGCTCCTACGAGCAGTACTTC.